These T cell receptor beta chains were read from a single sample in a study of neurological immune-mediated disorders. MiXCR, applied by TCRdb to the 5' RACE reads, yields one record per CDR3 protein. The sample lists under 85,000 distinct CDR3 sequences; 14% were seen once. The sequenced material came from PBMCs. All receptors come from a woman between 50 and 59 years old in good health. Each CDR3 is given without its conserved first and last residue. D genes are given only for firm matches.

TRBJ1-1,NA,TRBV28,ASKVGETEAF
TRBJ2-1,TRBD1,TRBV20-1,SAMDREFNEQF
TRBJ2-3,TRBD1,TRBV5-5,ASSRQGIDTQY
TRBJ2-1,NA,TRBV5-1,ASSPSVGIYNEQF
TRBJ1-1,NA,TRBV7-9,ASTPTENTEAF
TRBJ2-3,TRBD1,TRBV7-9,ASSLRTGITDTQY
TRBJ1-3,NA,TRBV9,ASSGRVGNTIY
TRBJ2-7,NA,TRBV12-3/TRBV12-4,ASSFTSFQEQY
TRBJ1-4,NA,TRBV29-1,SVQGFGTNEKLF
TRBJ1-1,NA,TRBV7-2,ASSLQGLNTEAF
TRBJ1-1,NA,TRBV5-1,ASSSSTVGMNTEAF
TRBJ2-1,NA,TRBV7-9,ASSPYRQYQKINEQF
TRBJ2-1,TRBD2,TRBV3-1,ASSFALGGNYNEQF
TRBJ2-5,TRBD1,TRBV5-1,ASSGQGQETRY
TRBJ2-3,NA,TRBV7-2,ASSLAGGLDTQY
TRBJ1-1,NA,TRBV5-6,ASSRRGEHTEAF
TRBJ2-7,NA,TRBV29-1,SALRGYEQY
TRBJ1-4,NA,TRBV29-1,SVGWAANEKLF
TRBJ2-7,NA,TRBV4-1,ASSLTGTLTMGYEQY
TRBJ2-1,TRBD1,TRBV20-1,SARDPGGWNSYNEQF
TRBJ1-2,TRBD1,TRBV5-1,ASSSQGGANYGYT
TRBJ2-1,TRBD1,TRBV5-5,ASSMGPGQSYEQF
TRBJ1-2,NA,TRBV5-1,ASSLMEANYGYT
TRBJ1-5,NA,TRBV3-1,ASSQDLTDNQPQH
TRBJ1-2,NA,TRBV28,ASLVRSGRVYGYT
TRBJ2-2,TRBD1,TRBV6-5,ASIDWGQGNTGELF
TRBJ1-2,NA,TRBV28,ASSSGYMSTDT
TRBJ2-2,TRBD2,TRBV18,ASSSLAVMNTGELF
TRBJ2-4,NA,TRBV20-1,SARRGAKNIQY
TRBJ1-4,NA,TRBV5-1,ASSRGAATNEKLF
TRBJ2-3,NA,TRBV20-1,SATGGPGVDTQY
TRBJ2-6,NA,TRBV10-1,ASSESVRPGNSGANVLT
TRBJ2-2,NA,TRBV3-1,ASSYLGSGELF
TRBJ1-1,TRBD1,TRBV7-9,ASSLGQGYGAF
TRBJ2-7,TRBD2,TRBV24-1,ATSDPAGLAGDEQY
TRBJ1-5,NA,TRBV7-8,ASSPLITRSSNQPQH
TRBJ1-1,NA,TRBV12-3/TRBV12-4,ASSLLVFEAF
TRBJ1-6,NA,TRBV7-8,ASSLGDDSPLH
TRBJ1-2,NA,TRBV28,ATGLNYGYT
TRBJ1-1,NA,TRBV6-1,ASSEGVRRGRSEAF
TRBJ2-3,NA,TRBV7-8,ASSSEFRTDTQN
TRBJ1-5,NA,TRBV28,ASSPRGQGEGQPQH
TRBJ2-7,TRBD1,TRBV7-9,ASSPPGQGAYHEQY
TRBJ2-7,TRBD2,TRBV7-2,ASSYSGTTSYEQY
TRBJ2-2,NA,TRBV7-2,ASSSRQAWVSNTGELF
TRBJ1-5,NA,TRBV4-2,ASSQDLGMSNQPQH
TRBJ2-1,TRBD2,TRBV5-1,ASSLSGTSGNEQF
TRBJ1-4,TRBD1,TRBV5-1,ASSLDRGNEKLF